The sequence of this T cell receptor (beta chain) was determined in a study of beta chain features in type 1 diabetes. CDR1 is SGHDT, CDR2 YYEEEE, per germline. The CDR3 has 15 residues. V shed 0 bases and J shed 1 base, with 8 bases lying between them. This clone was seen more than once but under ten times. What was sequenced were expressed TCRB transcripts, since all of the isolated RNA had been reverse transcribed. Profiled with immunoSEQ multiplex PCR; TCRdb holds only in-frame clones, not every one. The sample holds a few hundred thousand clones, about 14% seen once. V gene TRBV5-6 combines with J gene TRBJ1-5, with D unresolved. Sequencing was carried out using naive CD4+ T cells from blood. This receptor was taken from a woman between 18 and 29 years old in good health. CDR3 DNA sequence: TGTGCCAGCAGCTTGGTCTCCGGGAGCAATCAGCCCCAGCATTTT. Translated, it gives CASSLVSGSNQPQHF.